The table lists the clone carrying this TCR beta chain with a few counts. The antigen is not known. These data belong to a study of regulatory T cells in long-lasting Graves disease. The time point is: newly diagnosed GD, antithyroid drugs for less than 3 months. Researchers made the TCR library from RNA that was extracted from PBMCs. Germline V gene data show CDR1 as SEHNR and CDR2 as FQNEAQ (reference sequence). Between the trimmed V and J ends, which lost 6 bases and 7 bases, there was a span of 13 bases. This CDR3 has 12 amino acids. Arm-PCR of CDR3 regions and iRepertoire HTBI primers were the basis on which TCR beta libraries were built. Using its own MiXCR run on the multiplex PCR reads, TCRdb lists one record per CDR3 protein. The table includes 520,000 or so distinct CDR3 sequences, around 11% detected once. Findings and caveats of the study: Limited sample numbers may have lowered accuracy.

The same data also went into a second study, on T cells in Graves' hyperthyroidism and ophthalmopathy. That investigation notes: HTBI primers were used for first-round RT-PCR of the TCR CDR3.

V usage is TRBV7-9 and J usage is TRBJ2-7; D assignment may be TRBD1 or TRBD2 (5 bases each). Here the sequenced sample was peripheral blood mononuclear cells (PBMCs), taken at new diagnosis, from a patient treated with antithyroid drugs. The sequence came from a woman aged 25-40 years with Graves disease. This CDR3 is CASSSGTGEQYF. The CDR3, as DNA: TGTGCCAGCAGTTCAGGGACGGGGGAGCAGTACTTC.